The 16 T cell receptor beta chains below were found in one sample sequenced in a study of blood T cell repertoires in COVID-19. The repertoire was sequenced with immunoSEQ multiplex PCR; TCRdb's copy has only in-frame clones and lacks some. The repertoire has 110,000 or so clones, over 60% of them found once; the top ten carry about 4.1%. The sequenced material came from peripheral blood. These receptors came from a human donor in a cohort sampled during active or convalescent COVID-19.

V and J are TRBV7-9 and TRBJ2-2; D is uncertain. V lost 5 bases and J 7 bases, leaving 14 bases between the germline ends. This CDR3 region has 14 residues. Per the germline V gene, CDR1 is SEHNR and CDR2 is FQNEAQ (reference sequence). The CDR3 coding sequence is TGTGCCAGCAGCCGTACCTCCCCGGGCGGGGAGCTGTTTTTT. It yields the protein CASSRTSPGGELFF.

V and J are TRBV12-3 or TRBV12-4 and TRBJ2-5, with D tentatively TRBD1 (6 bases). V dropped 4 bases and J dropped 3 bases, with 9 bases sitting between them. CDR3 length: 13 residues. The CDR3 region has the DNA TGTGCCAGCAGTTCATGGACAGAAGAGACCCAGTACTTC. It codes for CASSSWTEETQYF.

The chain is built from TRBV27 and TRBJ2-1; 8 bases map to TRBD2. From germline, CDR1 is MNHEY and CDR2 SMNVEV (reference sequence). V gave up 6 bases and J gave up 0 bases; unmatched junction bases: 1. CDR3 length equals 14 residues. The CDR3: CASRTSGSYNEQFF. Here the CDR3 DNA reads TGTGCCAGCAGAACTAGCGGCTCCTACAATGAGCAGTTCTTC.

The chain joins TRBV11-3 to TRBJ2-2, with a possible D match to TRBD1 (5 bases). V shed 0 bases and J shed 4 bases, with 9 bases lying between them. Germline V gene sequence: CDR1 SGHNT, CDR2 YENEEA. CDR3 size: 15 residues. The CDR3 nucleotides are TGTGCCAGCAGCTTAGAGGGGCAGGCCACCGGGGAGCTGTTTTTT. This codes for CASSLEGQATGELFF.

The chain links TRBV27 to TRBJ1-2; D remains ambiguous. V was shortened by 3 bases and J by 2 bases, with 10 bases between the two germline ends. Germline values: CDR1 MNHEY, CDR2 SMNVEV (reference sequence). The CDR3 contains 14 residues. The CDR3 region has the DNA TGTGCCAGCAGTTTTATGGCCTCGAACTATGGCTACACCTTC. Protein sequence: CASSFMASNYGYTF.

The genes are TRBV27 and TRBJ2-1; TRBD2 aligns across 11 bases. This CDR3 is 15 amino acids long. V was pared by 4 bases and J by 3 bases, with 2 bases of the junction left unmatched. CDR1 and CDR2 (germline): MNHEY, SMNVEV (reference sequence). DNA for the CDR3: TGTGCCAGCAGTTCGGGACTAGCGGTCTACAATGAGCAGTTCTTC. Protein: CASSSGLAVYNEQFF.

V is TRBV19 and J is TRBJ2-6; D possibly corresponds to TRBD1 (6 bases). Germline V gene data show CDR1 as LNHDA and CDR2 as SQIVND (reference sequence). The CDR3 sequence is 15 residues long. Deletions cut 6 bases from V and 1 base from J, with 10 bases between. CDR3 sequence: CASSQQGSGANVLTF. DNA for the CDR3: TGTGCCAGTAGCCAACAGGGTTCTGGGGCCAACGTCCTGACTTTC. Drawing the rest from reference TRBV19 and TRBJ2-6, the complete variable domain is DGGITQSPKYLFRKEGQNVTLSCEQNLNHDAMYWYRQDPGQGLRLIYYSQIVNDFQKGDIAEGYSVSREKKESFPLTVTSAQKNPTAFYLCASSQQGSGANVLTFGAGSRLTVL.

V usage is TRBV3-1 (or the pseudogene TRBV3-2) and J usage is TRBJ2-1; perhaps TRBD2 as D (5 bases). Trimming left V 4 bases short and J 0 bases short, with 16 bases between. The CDR3 sequence is 17 residues long. The germline gives CDR1 LGHDT, CDR2 YNNKEL (reference sequence). CDR3 amino acids: CASSPELKTSSYNEQFF. The CDR3 DNA reads as TGTGCCAGCAGCCCTGAACTAAAAACTAGCTCCTACAATGAGCAGTTCTTC.

The chain combines TRBV7-2 with TRBJ2-7; the match to TRBD2 covers 9 bases. Germline trimming cut 4 bases from V and 5 bases from J; bases unmatched to any gene: 15. This CDR3 is 17 amino acids long. Germline CDR1 SGHTA, CDR2 FQGNSA. The CDR3 sequence is CASSSPPGGRAVDEQYF. The CDR3 DNA is TGTGCCAGCAGCTCCCCTCCAGGCGGGAGGGCCGTCGACGAGCAGTACTTC.

This chain connects TRBV2 to TRBJ1-4, with D uncertain. Germline CDR1 reads SNHLY; CDR2 reads FYNNEI. The CDR3 sequence is 13 residues long. Trimming removed 2 bases at V and 4 bases at J, with 5 bases between. As DNA, the CDR3 is TGTGCCAGCAGTGAATCCCATAATGAAAAACTGTTTTTT. Its protein is CASSESHNEKLFF.

Only a few counts were recorded for this clone. The chain recombines TRBV18 with TRBJ1-1, with D hard to call. Germline CDR1 and CDR2: KGHSH and LQKENI. The ends were cut back, 4 bases at V and 8 bases at J, with 11 bases in the middle. This CDR3 spans 12 amino acids. The CDR3 loop reads CASSLRHLEAFF. Here the CDR3 DNA reads TGTGCCAGCTCACTTCGACACCTAGAAGCTTTCTTT.

This chain uses TRBV27 with TRBJ1-4; D gene uncertain. The V and J ends lost 5 bases and 10 bases respectively, with 20 bases between them. Germline-derived CDR1 and CDR2 are MNHEY and SMNVEV (reference sequence). This CDR3 comprises 15 residues. The chain's CDR3 is CASSPRLTPPGKLFF. Here the CDR3 DNA reads TGTGCCAGCAGTCCGAGACTCACTCCTCCGGGAAAACTGTTTTTT.

The chain combines TRBV6-5 with TRBJ2-7; 9 bases are a match to TRBD1. This CDR3 spans 14 amino acids. Germline V gives CDR1 MNHEY, CDR2 SVGAGI. V lost 6 bases, J lost 3 bases, and 6 bases stayed unmatched. The CDR3 DNA follows: TGTGCCAGCAGGACCGGGACAGGGATCTACGAGCAGTACTTC. This gives the protein CASRTGTGIYEQYF.

The chain links TRBV5-8 to TRBJ2-6; 8 positions agree with TRBD1. J lost 2 bases, V lost 2 bases, and 9 bases had no gene match. The germline V gene encodes CDR1 SGHTS and CDR2 YDEGEE. The CDR3 loop spans 18 amino acids. CDR3: CASSFGQGAVTGANVLTF. CDR3 nucleotides: TGTGCCAGCAGCTTCGGACAGGGAGCCGTAACTGGGGCCAACGTCCTGACTTTC.

The chain combines TRBV9 with TRBJ2-7; possible D gene TRBD2, 5 bases. V lost 4 bases to trimming and J lost 2 bases, with 16 bases between them. Germline CDR1 is SGDLS and CDR2 is YYNGEE. The CDR3 extends over 15 amino acids. CDR3 sequence: CASSQGGGPTYEQYF. The CDR3 region has the DNA TGTGCCAGCAGCCAAGGAGGCGGGCCCACCTACGAGCAGTACTTC.

The V call is TRBV4-1, the J call TRBJ2-6; D unclear. The CDR3 has 17 amino acids. Germline V lookup: CDR1 MGHRA, CDR2 YSYEKL. V shed 1 base and J shed 4 bases, with 14 bases lying between them. The CDR3: CASSQVAGGAGANVLTF. DNA of the CDR3: TGCGCCAGCAGCCAAGTCGCTGGCGGCGCCGGGGCCAACGTCCTGACTTTC.